The present T cell receptor beta chain was sequenced within a study of T cells in Graves' hyperthyroidism and ophthalmopathy. The study, taken as a whole, reports: Researchers found most expanded thyroid clonotypes above 0.001 in blood as well.

The CDR3 runs 16 residues. Trimming at V came to 4 bases and at J to 3 bases, leaving 8 bases not matched to a gene. Per germline, CDR1 MDHEN and CDR2 SYDVKM. This clonotype showed up many times. The antigen remains undetermined. RNA transcripts provided the source from which TCR beta CDR3 regions were amplified. Carried out on the TCR CDR3, a first-round RT-PCR used the HTBI primer set. TCRdb reprocessed the multiplex PCR reads via MiXCR and lists one record per CDR3 protein. The repertoire includes a few hundred thousand distinct CDR3 sequences, around 14% of them detected once, and about 30% sits in the top ten. PBMCs were sourced from approximately 10 ml fresh peripheral blood.

This receptor was identified in a woman in her 30s with Graves' hyperthyroidism. Sequencing used blood. The chain employs TRBV28 and TRBJ2-7, with TRBD2 matching 11 bases. The CDR3 bases are TGTGCCAGCAGTTCATCCTCCGGGACTAGCGGCTACGAGCAGTACTTC. The encoded protein is CASSSSSGTSGYEQYF.